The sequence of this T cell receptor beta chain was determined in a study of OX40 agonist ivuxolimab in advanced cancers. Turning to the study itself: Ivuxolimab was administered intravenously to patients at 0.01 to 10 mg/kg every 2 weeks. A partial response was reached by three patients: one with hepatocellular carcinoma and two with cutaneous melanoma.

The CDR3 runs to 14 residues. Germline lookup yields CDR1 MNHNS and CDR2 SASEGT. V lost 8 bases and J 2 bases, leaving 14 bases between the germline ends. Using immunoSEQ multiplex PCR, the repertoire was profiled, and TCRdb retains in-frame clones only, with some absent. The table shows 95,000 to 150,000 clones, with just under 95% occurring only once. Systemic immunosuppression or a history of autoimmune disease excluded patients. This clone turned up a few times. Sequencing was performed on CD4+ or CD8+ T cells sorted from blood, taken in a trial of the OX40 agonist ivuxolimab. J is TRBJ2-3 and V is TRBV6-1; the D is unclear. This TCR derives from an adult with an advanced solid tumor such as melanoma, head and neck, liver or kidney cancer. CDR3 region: CASWNYPNTDTQYF. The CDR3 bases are TGTGCCAGCTGGAACTACCCTAACACAGATACGCAGTATTTT.